One sample yielded the 4 T cell receptor beta chains listed below, sequenced in a study of blood T cell repertoires in COVID-19. Assay: immunoSEQ multiplex PCR; the TCRdb copy retains only in-frame clones and omits some. The table has 200,000 to 300,000 clones, approximately 90% seen once; the top ten hold about 1.7%. Sequencing was carried out using PBMCs or T cells enriched from blood (not recorded which). These receptors were taken from a man aged 35-49 years who had recovered from COVID-19.

V is TRBV18 and J is TRBJ2-3, with 10 bases that match TRBD2. V trimming: 6 bases; J trimming: 0 bases; junction bases outside the gene matches: 3. Germline-derived CDR1 and CDR2 are KGHSH and LQKENI. The CDR3 contains 15 residues. The CDR3 nucleotides are TGTGCCAGCTCGATTAGCGGGGGGAGCACAGATACGCAGTATTTT. Translated: CASSISGGSTDTQYF.

The genes are TRBV3-1 (or the pseudogene TRBV3-2) and TRBJ1-4, with D unclear. The V end was cut by 2 bases, the J end by 5 bases, with 12 bases between. The CDR3 length is 15 residues. Germline assignment: CDR1 LGHDT and CDR2 YNNKEL (reference sequence). Here the CDR3 DNA reads TGTGCCAGCAGCCAATGGTGCCAGAGGAATGAAAAACTGTTTTTT. Its protein product is CASSQWCQRNEKLFF.

With regard to this clone: This sample also contains other DNA sequences that code for the same CDR3. This chain links TRBV3-1 (or the pseudogene TRBV3-2) with TRBJ2-7; 8 nucleotides agree with TRBD2. Trimming removed 0 bases from V and 2 bases from J; junction bases left unmatched: 3. The CDR3 is 15 amino acids. From germline, CDR1 is LGHDT and CDR2 YNNKEL (reference sequence). DNA of the CDR3: TGTGCCAGCAGCCAAGATGCTAGCGGGCCCTACGAGCAGTACTTC. It translates to CASSQDASGPYEQYF.

V usage is TRBV5-6 and J usage is TRBJ2-7; 7 bases align to TRBD2. V was clipped by 0 bases and J by 5 bases; unmatched bases: 11. This CDR3 is built from 16 residues. Per germline, CDR1 SGHDT and CDR2 YYEEEE. CDR3 sequence: CASSLVPGRFGDEQYF. The CDR3 DNA sequence: TGTGCCAGCAGCTTGGTACCCGGGAGGTTTGGGGACGAGCAGTACTTC.